A single sample gave rise to the 3 T cell receptor beta chains below, sequenced in a study of T and B cells in COVID-19 patients. Each TRB amplification used roughly 230-550 ng of genomic DNA from blood. TRB rearrangements were amplified by multiplex PCR with BIOMED2 TRB-A/B primers. MiXCR was run by TCRdb on the multiplex PCR reads, yielding one entry per CDR3 protein. The sample holds 20,000 to 30,000 distinct CDR3 sequences; about 30% are singletons and the top ten take 1.5% to 2%. Material: blood. All receptors come from a human donor who had recovered from COVID-19.

The chain employs TRBV28 and TRBJ1-4; TRBD1 might be the D (5 bases). The CDR3 consists of 14 residues. V lost 6 bases and J lost 6, with 14 bases in between. Germline assignment: CDR1 MDHEN and CDR2 SYDVKM. The CDR3 sequence is CASRLRGSYEKLFF. CDR3 in DNA: TGTGCCAGCAGACTGAGGGGTAGCTATGAAAAACTGTTTTTT.

This clonotype was observed a handful of times. This chain connects TRBV30 to TRBJ2-7; 9 positions match TRBD2. Germline CDR1 GTSNPN, CDR2 SVGIG (reference sequence). The trim removed 1 base at V and 5 bases at J, leaving 9 bases unmatched. The CDR3 totals 15 residues. CDR3 nucleotides: TGTGCCTGGAGTGGAGTAGCGGGAGCGGGGCACGAGCAGTACTTC. Its translation is CAWSGVAGAGHEQYF.

This chain links TRBV27 with TRBJ2-7; 7 nucleotides match TRBD2. This CDR3 spans 16 amino acids. With V trimmed by 0 bases and J by 7 bases, 12 bases remained unmatched. CDR1 is MNHEY and CDR2 is SMNVEV in the germline V gene (reference sequence). This CDR3 reads CASSLSGGRVYNEQYF. The CDR3 nucleotides read TGTGCCAGCAGTTTATCGGGCGGGAGAGTGTACAATGAGCAGTACTTC.